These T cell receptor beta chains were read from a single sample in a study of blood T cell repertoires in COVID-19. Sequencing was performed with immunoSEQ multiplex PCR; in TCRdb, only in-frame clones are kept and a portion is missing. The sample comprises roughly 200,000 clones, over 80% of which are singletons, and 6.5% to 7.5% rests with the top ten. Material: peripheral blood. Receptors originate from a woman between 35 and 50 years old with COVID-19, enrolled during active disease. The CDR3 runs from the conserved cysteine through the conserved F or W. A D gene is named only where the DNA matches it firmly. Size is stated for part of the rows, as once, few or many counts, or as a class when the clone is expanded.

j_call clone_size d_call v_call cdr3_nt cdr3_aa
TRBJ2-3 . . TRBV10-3 TGTGCCATCAGCAAGGCGGGCACAGATACGCAGTATTTT CAISKAGTDTQYF
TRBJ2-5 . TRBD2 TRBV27 TGTGCCAGCCATAGCCGTACGGCGGGGGGGCGAGAGACCCAGTACTTC CASHSRTAGGRETQYF
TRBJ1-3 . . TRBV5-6 TGTGCCAGCAGCTTACGGAACAGGGCTTTCTCTGGAAACACCATATATTTT CASSLRNRAFSGNTIYF
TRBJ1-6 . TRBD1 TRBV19 TGTGCCAGTAGTATTCTGGCGGGACAGAATAATTCACCCCTCCACTTT CASSILAGQNNSPLHF
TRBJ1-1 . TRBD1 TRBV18 TGTGCCAGCTCACCCGGCCGGGACAGGGAATCGGCGGCTTTCTTT CASSPGRDRESAAFF
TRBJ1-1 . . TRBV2 TGTGCGAAGGAGGGAGGTATGAACACTGAAGCTTTCTTT CAKEGGMNTEAFF
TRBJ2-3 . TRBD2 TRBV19 TGTGCCAGTAGTATCGGCGGGACTAGCGGGAGGGCCGGGACAGATACGCAGTATTTT CASSIGGTSGRAGTDTQYF
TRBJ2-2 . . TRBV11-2 TGTGCCAGCAGCTATGGGGACCGGAGGGCCGGGGAGCTGTTTTTT CASSYGDRRAGELFF
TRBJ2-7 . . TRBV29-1 TGCAGCGCCCTGGACAGTTACTACGAGCAGTACTTC CSALDSYYEQYF
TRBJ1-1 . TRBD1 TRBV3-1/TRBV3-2 TGTGCCAGCAGCCACGGAGATCGACAGGGCGGTGCTTTCTTT CASSHGDRQGGAFF
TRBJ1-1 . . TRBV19 TGTGCCAGTAGTATAAGGAGTGCAGGGAGAGCGGGAGGCGCGAACACTGAAGCTTTCTTT CASSIRSAGRAGGANTEAFF
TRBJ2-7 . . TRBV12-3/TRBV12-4 TGTGCCAGCAGTCCCCGACAAGTTTACGAGCAGTACTTC CASSPRQVYEQYF
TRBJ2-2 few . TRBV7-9 TGTGCCACACCGGGACTTGCCACCGGGGAGCTGTTTTTT CATPGLATGELFF
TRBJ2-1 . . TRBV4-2 TGTGCCAGCAGCCAAACTAGGCCCCGCGACAATGAGCAGTTCTTC CASSQTRPRDNEQFF
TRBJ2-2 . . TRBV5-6 TGTGCCAGCAGCGAGGGGAACACCGGGGAGCTGTTTTTT CASSEGNTGELFF
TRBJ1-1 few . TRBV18 TGTGCCAGCTCCCCCCAACCCCCGAGGACTGAAGCTTTCTTT CASSPQPPRTEAFF
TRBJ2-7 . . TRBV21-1 TGTGCCAGCAGCCCCCCCGGGCGGGGGATAACATTTTACGAGCAGTACTTC CASSPPGRGITFYEQYF
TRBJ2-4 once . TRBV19 TGTGCCAGTAGCCTCGTTGGCCCCAAAAACATTCAGTACTTC CASSLVGPKNIQYF
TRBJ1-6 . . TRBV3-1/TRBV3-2 TGTGCCAGCAGCCAAGATACGGGGTCACCCCTCCACTTT CASSQDTGSPLHF
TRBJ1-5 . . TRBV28 TGTGCCAGCAGTTTAGCGGGTAGCAATCAGCCCCAGCATTTT CASSLAGSNQPQHF
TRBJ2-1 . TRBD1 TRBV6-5 TGTGCCAGCAGTTACGGACAGGGCAATGAGCAGTTCTTC CASSYGQGNEQFF
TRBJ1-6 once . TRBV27 TGTGCCAGCAGTTTACTACAGGTAGACTCACCCCTCCACTTT CASSLLQVDSPLHF
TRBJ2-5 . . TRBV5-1 TGCGCCAGCAGCTTCGAAGAGACCCAGTACTTC CASSFEETQYF
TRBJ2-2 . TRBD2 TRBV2 TGTGCCAGCAGGGACGTGGCGGGAGGATACACCGGGGAGCTGTTTTTT CASRDVAGGYTGELFF
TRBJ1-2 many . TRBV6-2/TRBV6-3 TGTGCCAGCAGTACAGCTAACTATGGCTACACCTTC CASSTANYGYTF
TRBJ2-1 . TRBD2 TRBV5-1 TGCGCCAGCAGCCTCGAGGCTAGCGGATCCTACAATGAGCAGTTCTTC CASSLEASGSYNEQFF
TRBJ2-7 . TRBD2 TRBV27 TGTGCCAGCAGTCCCGGCGGGGCCAGCGGGAGGTTTCCCAGGGTTTACGAGCAGTACTTC CASSPGGASGRFPRVYEQYF